These 10 T cell receptor beta chains share one sample of origin, sequenced in a study of control samples from healthy donors and cancer patients. TCRdb's table, derived via immunoSEQ multiplex PCR, lists solely in-frame clones and lacks some. The sample contains some 150,000 clones, around 92% of which appear only once. The sample consisted of blood. These receptors were taken from a man aged 25-45 years in good health.

DNA for the CDR3: TGTGCCAGCAGCGTGGGACCTATAGCCTACGAGCAGTACTTC. This gives the protein CASSVGPIAYEQYF. This chain joins TRBV7-8 and TRBJ2-7; D tentatively reads TRBD1 or TRBD2 (5 bases each). V gave up 5 bases and J gave up 2 bases, with 13 bases separating them. This CDR3 has 14 amino acids. Germline V gives CDR1 SGHVS, CDR2 FQNEAQ.

The rearrangement uses TRBV6-5 and TRBJ1-2; a weak D match, TRBD1 (5 bases). Germline V gene data show CDR1 as MNHEY and CDR2 as SVGAGI. This CDR3 region has 15 residues. The V gene lost 4 bases and the J gene lost 4 bases, with 16 bases spanning the gap. As DNA, the CDR3 is TGTGCCAGCAGTTGGGGGGGTCTACAGAGCTATGGCTACACCTTC. Encoded protein: CASSWGGLQSYGYTF.

The rearrangement joins TRBV3-1 (or the pseudogene TRBV3-2) to TRBJ1-2, with 7 nucleotides matching TRBD1. CDR3 length: 13 residues. From germline, CDR1 is LGHDT and CDR2 YNNKEL (reference sequence). The trim removed 5 bases at V and 4 bases at J, leaving 4 bases unmatched. DNA of the CDR3: TGTGCCAGCAGCACTGGGACAGCCTATGGCTACACCTTC. Its protein product is CASSTGTAYGYTF.

This clone is a singleton in its sample. The CDR3 sequence: CASIGVYGYTF. The CDR3 nucleotides are TGTGCCAGTATCGGTGTCTATGGCTACACCTTC. V is TRBV19 and J is TRBJ1-2, with no clear D. This CDR3 has 11 amino acids. The germline V and J ends were trimmed by 7 bases and 4 bases, with 7 bases remaining between them. Germline CDR1 reads LNHDA; CDR2 reads SQIVND (reference sequence). The full variable domain, its missing parts supplied by reference TRBV19 and TRBJ1-2, is DGGITQSPKYLFRKEGQNVTLSCEQNLNHDAMYWYRQDPGQGLRLIYYSQIVNDFQKGDIAEGYSVSREKKESFPLTVTSAQKNPTAFYLCASIGVYGYTFGSGTRLTVV.

This chain uses TRBV12-3 or TRBV12-4 with TRBJ2-2, with D unclear. The CDR3 has 12 amino acids. Trimming shortened V by 6 bases and J by 5 bases, and 7 bases separated the two germline ends. CDR3 protein: CASSLKTGELFF. CDR3 DNA sequence: TGTGCCAGCAGCCTAAAAACCGGGGAGCTGTTTTTT.

This clone has more than one count but fewer than ten. The rearrangement joins TRBV14 to TRBJ1-2; TRBD1 agrees at 8 bases. CDR1 is SGHDN and CDR2 is FVKESK in the germline V gene. Germline trimming cut 5 bases from V and 4 bases from J; bases unmatched to any gene: 3. The CDR3 is 13 residues long. CDR3 amino acids: CASSLTGGYGYTF. CDR3 coding DNA: TGTGCCAGCAGCTTAACAGGGGGCTATGGCTACACCTTC.

This sequence joins TRBV7-9 and TRBJ2-1; D might be TRBD1 or TRBD2, each matching 6 bases. In germline, CDR1 is SEHNR, CDR2 FQNEAQ (reference sequence). This CDR3 has 14 amino acids. V shed 8 bases and J shed 5 bases, with 16 bases lying between them. The CDR3 nucleotides read TGTGCCAGCGGCCCCCCCGGGGGCCACAATGAGCAGTTCTTC. Residues: CASGPPGGHNEQFF.

This clone came up a few times. The genes are TRBV6-6 and TRBJ2-1, with D tentatively TRBD1 or TRBD2 (7 bases each). The CDR3 has 12 amino acids. The germline CDR1 and CDR2 sequences are MNHNY and SVGAGI (reference sequence). Trimming left V 6 bases short and J 12 bases short, with 15 bases between. The DNA for the CDR3 is TGTGCCAGCAGAACCCCAGGGGGGGGGCAGTTCTTC. Protein: CASRTPGGGQFF.

The V call is TRBV28, the J call TRBJ1-1, with D unclear. Germline lookup yields CDR1 MDHEN and CDR2 SYDVKM. The CDR3 runs 16 residues. V was shortened by 6 bases and J by 7 bases, with 24 bases between the two germline ends. CDR3 loop: CASRTPGPSSGLEAFF. DNA for the CDR3: TGTGCCAGCAGAACGCCCGGGCCGTCCTCCGGGCTTGAAGCTTTCTTT.

This chain's CDR3 is CAISPLAGGSEQYF. CDR3 nucleotides: TGTGCCATCAGTCCCCTAGCGGGAGGTAGCGAGCAGTACTTC. This rearrangement joins TRBV10-3 to TRBJ2-7; 11 bases line up with TRBD2. Germline V CDR1 and CDR2: ENHRY, SYGVKD. J was trimmed by 6 bases and V by 5 bases; bases with no gene match: 6. The CDR3 runs to 14 residues.